These 3 T cell receptor beta chains were all obtained from the same sample, sequenced in a study of blood T cell repertoires in COVID-19. Generated by immunoSEQ multiplex PCR, the TCRdb table keeps only in-frame clones and is missing some. The table has 150,000 to 200,000 clones, 80% to 90% seen once. Input material: PBMCs or T cells enriched from blood (not recorded which). The receptor set was obtained from a man aged 50-60 years who had recovered from COVID-19.

The chain is built from TRBV27 and TRBJ1-3; no definite D call. The germline CDR1 and CDR2 sequences are MNHEY and SMNVEV (reference sequence). The CDR3 is 16 residues long. V lost 3 bases to trimming and J lost 4 bases, with 16 bases between them. The CDR3 sequence is CASSLSGGMAGNTIYF. The CDR3 DNA is TGTGCCAGCAGTTTGTCAGGCGGGATGGCCGGAAACACCATATATTTT.

The chain employs TRBV28 and TRBJ1-1; D gene ambiguous. CDR3 size: 15 residues. Germline CDR1 reads MDHEN; CDR2 reads SYDVKM. V lost 2 bases and J 5 bases, leaving 15 bases between the germline ends. CDR3 in amino acids: CASSLGGGFMTEAFF. CDR3 DNA sequence: TGTGCCAGCAGTTTAGGCGGAGGGTTCATGACTGAAGCTTTCTTT.

This sequence joins TRBV19 and TRBJ1-5; TRBD1 agrees at 9 bases. Trimming removed 3 bases from V and 0 bases from J; junction bases left unmatched: 12. There are 19 residues in the CDR3. Germline V gene sequence: CDR1 LNHDA, CDR2 SQIVND (reference sequence). CDR3 amino acids: CASSIGTGFGSRSNQPQHF. CDR3 in DNA: TGTGCCAGTAGTATTGGGACAGGGTTTGGATCGCGTAGCAATCAGCCCCAGCATTTT. Full variable domain (missing parts from reference TRBV19 and TRBJ1-5): DGGITQSPKYLFRKEGQNVTLSCEQNLNHDAMYWYRQDPGQGLRLIYYSQIVNDFQKGDIAEGYSVSREKKESFPLTVTSAQKNPTAFYLCASSIGTGFGSRSNQPQHFGDGTRLSIL.